This T cell receptor beta chain was documented in a study of blood T cells in healthy people across ages. Study observations and caveats: Lack of knowledge of donor CMV status possibly confounded expanded clonotype changes. Donors of long life had a larger count of naive CD4+ cells and greater diversity than aged donors.

The table lists this clonotype with a few counts. The target antigen is unknown. This CDR3 is built from 13 residues. The J segment lost 1 base and the V segment lost 10 bases, leaving 5 bases of the junction unmatched. Primers used in a second PCR of roughly 7 to 12 cycles were a sample-barcoded 5' primer and a J-beta primer mix. Sequencing recovered at least 3 million CDR3-containing paired-end reads from each sample. TCRdb processed the 5' RACE reads anew with MiXCR; each CDR3 protein has one entry. The sample shows about 1.7 million distinct CDR3 sequences, 28% of them seen only once. The gene calls are TRBV12-3 or TRBV12-4 and TRBJ1-1; 8 bases fit TRBD1. Material for sequencing was blood. The TCR comes from a woman younger than 45 in good health. CDR3 sequence: CATSGQGNTEAFF. In DNA, the CDR3 is TGTGCCACCTCCGGACAGGGGAACACTGAAGCTTTCTTT.